The clone carrying this TCR beta chain has ten or more counts. Unique molecular identifiers featured in how the TCRbeta library was prepared. One entry per CDR3 protein results from TCRdb running MiXCR on the PCR reads. The profile shows approximately 91,000 distinct CDR3 sequences, roughly 8.3% of them singletons. The CDR3 extends over 13 amino acids. V was pared by 5 bases and J by 4 bases, with 9 bases between. CDR1 is SGHTA and CDR2 is FQGNSA in the germline V gene. This entry belongs to a study of T-cell reconstitution after alpha-beta-depleted transplantation in children. The sequencing here drew on PBMCs from the stem cell graft donor, taken from the stem cell graft. This TCR derives from a human donor who donated a stem cell graft to a child with congenital amegakaryocytic thrombocytopenia. The chain couples TRBV7-2 to TRBJ2-1; no firm D call. CDR3 sequence (DNA): TGTGCCAGCAGCCCCTACTTGTACAATGAGCAGTTCTTC. Protein product: CASSPYLYNEQFF. The whole variable domain, remainder taken from reference TRBV7-2 and TRBJ2-1, is GAGVSQSPSNKVTEKGKDVELRCDPISGHTALYWYRQSLGQGLEFLIYFQGNSAPDKSGLPSDRFSAERTGGSVSTLTIQRTQQEDSAVYLCASSPYLYNEQFFGPGTRLTVL.